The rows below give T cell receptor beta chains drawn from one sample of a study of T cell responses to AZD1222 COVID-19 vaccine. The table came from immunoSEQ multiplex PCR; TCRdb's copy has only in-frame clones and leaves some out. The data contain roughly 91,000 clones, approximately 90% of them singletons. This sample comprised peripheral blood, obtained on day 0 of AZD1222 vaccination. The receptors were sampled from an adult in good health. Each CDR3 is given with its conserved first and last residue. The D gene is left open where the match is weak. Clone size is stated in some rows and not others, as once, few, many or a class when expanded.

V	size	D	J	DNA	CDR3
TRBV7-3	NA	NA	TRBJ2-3	TGTGCCAGCAGCTTAATAGGTGGCACAGATACGCAGTATTTT	CASSLIGGTDTQYF
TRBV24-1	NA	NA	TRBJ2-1	TGTGCCACCAGTGATGGACGTAGTCAGGCCTACAATGAGCAGTTCTTC	CATSDGRSQAYNEQFF
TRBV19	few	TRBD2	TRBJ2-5	TGTGCCAGTAGCGGGAGGGCCTCGGAGACCCAGTACTTC	CASSGRASETQYF
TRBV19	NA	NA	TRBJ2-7	TGTGCCAGTAGTATAGTATCCGGGACCCACGAGCAGTACTTC	CASSIVSGTHEQYF
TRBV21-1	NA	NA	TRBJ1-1	TGTGCCAGCAGCTCCTGGTGGGGACAGGGGGTCTTGATGAACACTGAAGCTTTCTTT	CASSSWWGQGVLMNTEAFF
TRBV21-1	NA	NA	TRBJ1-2	TGTGCCAGCAGCCTTGAGGGACAGGGGATCCGGGGCTACACCTTC	CASSLEGQGIRGYTF
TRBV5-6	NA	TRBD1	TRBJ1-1	TGTGCCAGCGACGACAGGGGGCGCGGGTTCAACACTGAAGCTTTCTTT	CASDDRGRGFNTEAFF
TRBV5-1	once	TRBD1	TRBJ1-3	TGTGCCAGCAGCGGAAAGGGGGCATCTGGAAACACCATATATTTT	CASSGKGASGNTIYF
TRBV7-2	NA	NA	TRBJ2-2	TGTGCCAGCAGCTTCTTAGGGTACACCGGGGAGCTGTTTTTT	CASSFLGYTGELFF
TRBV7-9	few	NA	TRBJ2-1	TGTGCCAGCAGCCTGCCCCTGGGTCATGAGCAGTTCTTC	CASSLPLGHEQFF
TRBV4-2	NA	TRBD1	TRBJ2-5	TGTGCCAGCAGCCAAGTAGAATCAGGGGGCGGCGAGACCCAGTACTTC	CASSQVESGGGETQYF
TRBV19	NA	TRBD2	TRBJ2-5	TGTGCCAGTAGTCTGAGCGGGGGCCGTGAAGAGACCCAGTACTTC	CASSLSGGREETQYF
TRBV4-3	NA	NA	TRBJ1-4	TGCGCCAGCAGCCTCTCAGGTAGTGAAAAACTGTTTTTT	CASSLSGSEKLFF
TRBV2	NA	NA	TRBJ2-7	TGTGCCAGCACTAAGGACGACTCCTACGAGCAGTACTTC	CASTKDDSYEQYF
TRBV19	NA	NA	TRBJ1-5	TGTGCCAGTAGATTAGGTGGGACCCTCAATCAGCCCCAGCATTTT	CASRLGGTLNQPQHF
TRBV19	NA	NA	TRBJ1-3	TGTGCCAGTAGTATCTCGGGGGCGCACGGAAACACCATATATTTT	CASSISGAHGNTIYF
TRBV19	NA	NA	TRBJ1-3	TGTGCCAGTAGTATAGGGAGGGACATTTTCTCTGGAAACACCATATATTTT	CASSIGRDIFSGNTIYF
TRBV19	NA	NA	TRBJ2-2	TGTGCCAGTAGTATCTCAGGGGCTTCCGGGGAGCTGTTTTTT	CASSISGASGELFF
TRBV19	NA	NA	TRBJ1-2	TGTGCCAGTAGTCAGAGTAACTATGGCTACACCTTC	CASSQSNYGYTF
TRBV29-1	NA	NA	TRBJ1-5	TGCAGCGTGAGGGACGCCGCTGGGAGTCAGCCCCAGCATTTT	CSVRDAAGSQPQHF
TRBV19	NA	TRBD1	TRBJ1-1	TGTGCCAGTAGTAACCGCAGGGGGCGGGATACTGAAGCTTTCTTT	CASSNRRGRDTEAFF
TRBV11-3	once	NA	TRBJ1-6	TGTGCCAGCAGCTTCCCGGGGTCACCCCTCCACTTT	CASSFPGSPLHF
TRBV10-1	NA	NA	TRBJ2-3	TGCGCCAGGAGACGGAGAGGGGATACGCAGTATTTT	CARRRRGDTQYF
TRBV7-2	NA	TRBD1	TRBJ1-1	TGTGCCAGCAGCGCTTGGACAGGGGGAGTCACTGAAGCTTTCTTT	CASSAWTGGVTEAFF
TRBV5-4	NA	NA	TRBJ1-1	TGTGCCAGCAGCGGGGCGAACACTGAAGCTTTCTTT	CASSGANTEAFF
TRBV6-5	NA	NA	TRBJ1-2	TGTGCCAGCAGTTACACACGGAACTATGGCTACACCTTC	CASSYTRNYGYTF
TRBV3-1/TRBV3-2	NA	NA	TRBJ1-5	TGTGCCAGCAGCCAAGATCGTGATCAGCCCCAGCATTTT	CASSQDRDQPQHF
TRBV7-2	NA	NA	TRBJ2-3	TGTGCCAGCAGCTCAGCCAAGATAAGTCCCACAGATACGCAGTATTTT	CASSSAKISPTDTQYF
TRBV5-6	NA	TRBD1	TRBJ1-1	TGTGCCAGCAGCCCCCCGACAGGGCTCACTGAAGCTTTCTTT	CASSPPTGLTEAFF
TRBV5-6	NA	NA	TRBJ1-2	TGTGCCAGCAGCTTGGGCAGCTATGGCTACACCTTC	CASSLGSYGYTF
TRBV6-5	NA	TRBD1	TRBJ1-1	TGTGCCAGCAGTTATCACGGACAGGGGCCTGAAGCTTTCTTT	CASSYHGQGPEAFF
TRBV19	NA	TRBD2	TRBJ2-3	TGTGCCAGTAGTATAGTCACGGGACTAGCGTCCCAGTATTTT	CASSIVTGLASQYF
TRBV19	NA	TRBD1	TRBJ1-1	TGTGCCAGTACCTCAATAGGGACAGTCCTTGGCACTGAAGCTTTCTTT	CASTSIGTVLGTEAFF
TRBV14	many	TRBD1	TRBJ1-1	TGTGCCAGCAGCCAAGATCTTAACAGGGGGAACACTGAAGCTTTCTTT	CASSQDLNRGNTEAFF
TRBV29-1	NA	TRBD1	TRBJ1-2	TGCAGCGTTCAGGACAGGGCGGGCTATGGCTACACCTTC	CSVQDRAGYGYTF
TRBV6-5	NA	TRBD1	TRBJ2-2	TGTGCCAGCAGCCGGACAGGGGGACACACCGGGGAGCTGTTTTTT	CASSRTGGHTGELFF
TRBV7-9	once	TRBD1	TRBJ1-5	TGTGCCAGCAGCCTAGTTGGACAGGGGCCTAATCAGCCCCAGCATTTT	CASSLVGQGPNQPQHF
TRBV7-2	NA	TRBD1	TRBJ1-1	TGTGCCAGCAGCCGCAACCAGCTCACAGGGGCGAGGACTGAAGCTTTCTTT	CASSRNQLTGARTEAFF
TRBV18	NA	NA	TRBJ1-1	TGTGCCAGCTCATCACTACAGGACACTGAAGCTTTCTTT	CASSSLQDTEAFF
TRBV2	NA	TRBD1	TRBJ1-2	TGTGCCAGCAGTGCTGGGACAGGGAACTATGGCTACACCTTC	CASSAGTGNYGYTF
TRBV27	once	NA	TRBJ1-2	TGTGCCAGCGTGCCGGGGTTCTACGGCTACACCTTC	CASVPGFYGYTF
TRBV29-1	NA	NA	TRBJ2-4	TGCAGCGTTTCGTCCGGGACCCAGAAAAACATTCAGTACTTC	CSVSSGTQKNIQYF
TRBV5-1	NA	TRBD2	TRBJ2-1	TGCGCCAGCAGCTTGGGACTAGCGGGGGGGAAGAATGAGCAGTTCTTC	CASSLGLAGGKNEQFF
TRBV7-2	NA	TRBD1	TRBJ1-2	TGTGCCAGCAGCCCCCGGGACAGCATATTAGCTAACTATGGCTACACCTTC	CASSPRDSILANYGYTF
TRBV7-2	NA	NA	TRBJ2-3	TGTGCCAGCAGCTTAGAGGACCTCCTTATCCGCCAGTATTTT	CASSLEDLLIRQYF
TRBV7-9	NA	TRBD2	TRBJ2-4	TGTGCCAGCAGCTTAGCCGCTAGCGGGAGCGGGGCCAAAAACATTCAGTACTTC	CASSLAASGSGAKNIQYF